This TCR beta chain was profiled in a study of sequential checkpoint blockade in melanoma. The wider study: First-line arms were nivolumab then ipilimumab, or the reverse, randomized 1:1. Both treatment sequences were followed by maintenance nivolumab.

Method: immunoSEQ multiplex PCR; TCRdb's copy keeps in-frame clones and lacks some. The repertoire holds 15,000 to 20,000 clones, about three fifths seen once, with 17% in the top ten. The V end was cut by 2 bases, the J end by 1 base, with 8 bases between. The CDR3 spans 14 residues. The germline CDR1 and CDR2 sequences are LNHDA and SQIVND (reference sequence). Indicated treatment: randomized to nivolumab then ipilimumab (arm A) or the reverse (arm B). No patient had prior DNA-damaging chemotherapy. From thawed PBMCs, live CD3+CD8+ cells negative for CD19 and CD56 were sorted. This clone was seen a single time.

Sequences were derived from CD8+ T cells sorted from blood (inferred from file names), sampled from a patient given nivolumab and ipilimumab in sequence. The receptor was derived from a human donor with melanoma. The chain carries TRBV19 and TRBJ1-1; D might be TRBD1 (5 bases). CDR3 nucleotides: TGTGCCAGTAGTATAAGCCAGGGGAACACTGAAGCTTTCTTT. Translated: CASSISQGNTEAFF.